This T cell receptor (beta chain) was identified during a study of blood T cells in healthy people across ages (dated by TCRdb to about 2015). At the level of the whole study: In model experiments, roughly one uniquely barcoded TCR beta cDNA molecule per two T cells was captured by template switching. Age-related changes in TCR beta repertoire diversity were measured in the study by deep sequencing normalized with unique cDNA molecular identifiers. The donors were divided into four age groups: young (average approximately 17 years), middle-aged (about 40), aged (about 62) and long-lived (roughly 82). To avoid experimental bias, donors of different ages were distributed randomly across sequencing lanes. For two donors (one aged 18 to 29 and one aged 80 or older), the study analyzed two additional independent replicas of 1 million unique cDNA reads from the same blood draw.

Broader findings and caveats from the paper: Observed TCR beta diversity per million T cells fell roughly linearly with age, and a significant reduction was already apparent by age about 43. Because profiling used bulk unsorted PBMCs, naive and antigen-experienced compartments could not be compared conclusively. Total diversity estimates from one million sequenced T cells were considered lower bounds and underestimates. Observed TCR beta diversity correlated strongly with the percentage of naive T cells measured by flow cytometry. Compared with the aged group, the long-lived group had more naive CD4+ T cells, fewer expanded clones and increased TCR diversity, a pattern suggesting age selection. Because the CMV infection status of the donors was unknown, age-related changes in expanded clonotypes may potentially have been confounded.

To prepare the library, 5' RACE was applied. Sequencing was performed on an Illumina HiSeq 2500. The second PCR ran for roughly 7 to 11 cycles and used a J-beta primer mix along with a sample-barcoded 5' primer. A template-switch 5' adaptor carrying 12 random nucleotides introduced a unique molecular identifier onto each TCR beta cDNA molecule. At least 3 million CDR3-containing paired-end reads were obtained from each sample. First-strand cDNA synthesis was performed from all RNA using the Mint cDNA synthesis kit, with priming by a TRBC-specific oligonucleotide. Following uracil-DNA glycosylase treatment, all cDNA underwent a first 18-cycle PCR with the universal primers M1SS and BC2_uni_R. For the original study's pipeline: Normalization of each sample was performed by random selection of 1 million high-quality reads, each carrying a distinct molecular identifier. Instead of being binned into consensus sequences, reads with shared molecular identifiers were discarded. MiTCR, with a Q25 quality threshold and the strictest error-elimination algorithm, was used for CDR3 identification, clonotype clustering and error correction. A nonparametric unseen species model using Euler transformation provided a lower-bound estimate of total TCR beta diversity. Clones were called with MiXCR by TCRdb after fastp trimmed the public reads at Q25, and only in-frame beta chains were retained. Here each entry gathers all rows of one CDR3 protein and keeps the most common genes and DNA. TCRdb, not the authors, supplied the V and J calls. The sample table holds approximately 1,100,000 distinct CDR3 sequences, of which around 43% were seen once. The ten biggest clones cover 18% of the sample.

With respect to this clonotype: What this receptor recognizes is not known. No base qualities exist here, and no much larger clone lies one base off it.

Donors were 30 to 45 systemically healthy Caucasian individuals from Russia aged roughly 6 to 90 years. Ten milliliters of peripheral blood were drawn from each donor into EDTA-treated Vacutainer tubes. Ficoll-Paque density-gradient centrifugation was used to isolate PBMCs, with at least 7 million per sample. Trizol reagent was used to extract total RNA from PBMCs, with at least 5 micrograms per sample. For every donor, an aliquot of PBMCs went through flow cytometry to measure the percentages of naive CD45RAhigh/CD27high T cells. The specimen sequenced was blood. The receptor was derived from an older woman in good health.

The DNA reads TGTGCCAGCAGCAAAACGACAGGGGCCTACGAGCAGTACTTC. This sequence encodes CASSKTTGAYEQYF. The V and J segments used are TRBV5-5 and TRBJ2-7; 8 central nucleotides agree with TRBD1. Based on the germline V gene (reference sequence), the CDR1 and CDR2 sequences are SGHKS and YYEKEE. For this chain, trimming is 4 bases at the V end and 2 bases at the J end, and the number of junction bases without a gene match is 5. Including the terminal cysteine and phenylalanine, the CDR3 comprises 14 residues. Left in the record is the CDR3 DNA by itself, 42 bases read in frame from the first base.